Detailed here is one T cell receptor (beta chain). What it binds is not known. Using its own MiXCR run on the RT-PCR reads, TCRdb lists one record per CDR3 protein. The sample yields 5,000 or so distinct CDR3 sequences, around nine tenths seen once. The entry originates in a study of yellow fever vaccine responses in identical twins. The study's findings and limits: Twins reportedly showed a vaccine T cell response that seemed partly convergent and partly personalized.

From germline, CDR1 is MGHRA and CDR2 YSYEKL. V lost 4 bases to trimming and J lost 1 base, with 10 bases between them. The CDR3 consists of 14 residues. This chain connects TRBV4-1 to TRBJ1-2; tentative D call: TRBD1 (5 bases). The clonotype was recovered from a woman younger than 35 who received the yellow fever vaccine. This specimen consisted of T cells from blood (PBMCs), unsorted or a sorted subset (not recorded which), obtained before or after yellow fever vaccination (not recorded which). The CDR3 sequence is CASSPRDLNYGYTF. The CDR3 DNA reads TGCGCCAGCAGCCCCAGGGACCTTAACTATGGCTACACCTTC.